Shown below are 15 T cell receptor beta chains from a single sample sequenced in a study of post-analysis software for immune sequencing data. Study findings and constraints: Controls had lower frequencies than patients of about 5 TRBV segments, which included TRBV5-6, TRBV5-1 and TRBV20-1.

Researchers reported that TCR beta cDNA libraries carried unique molecular identifiers. TCRdb reprocessed the PCR reads via MiXCR and lists one record per CDR3 protein. The sample has 400,000 to 500,000 distinct CDR3 sequences; approximately 38% are singletons. Their specific antigens are unknown. Sequencing input: blood. These receptors originate from a girl aged 2-15 years with multiple sclerosis.

This chain links TRBV27 with TRBJ2-1; 8 bases agree with TRBD1. Germline CDR1 and CDR2: MNHEY and SMNVEV (reference sequence). The V and J ends lost 6 bases and 3 bases, in that order; junction bases with no gene match: 10. The CDR3 runs to 16 residues. CDR3 nucleotides: TGTGCCAGCAGCCCCTCGACAGGGGACGGCTACAATGAGCAGTTCTTC. It yields the protein CASSPSTGDGYNEQFF.

This clonotype showed up just a few times. The V gene is TRBV6-1, the J gene TRBJ1-1, with D possibly matching TRBD1 (5 bases). Per the germline V gene, CDR1 is MNHNS and CDR2 is SASEGT. The CDR3 loop spans 15 amino acids. V was pared by 8 bases and J by 6 bases, with 22 bases between. The DNA of the CDR3 is TGTGCCAGCGCTTTACGACAGCCAGGAGGGTCTGAAGCTTTCTTT. Amino acid sequence: CASALRQPGGSEAFF.

The chain carries TRBV14 and TRBJ2-5; D is unclear. Germline V lookup: CDR1 SGHDN, CDR2 FVKESK. V was pared by 4 bases and J by 5 bases, with 8 bases between. This CDR3 spans 12 amino acids. The CDR3 DNA reads TGTGCCAGCAGCCCCGTTAGGGAGACCCAGTACTTC. Translation: CASSPVRETQYF.

J is TRBJ2-4 and V is TRBV4-1; 8 bases agree with TRBD1. The tail of the sequence fits TRBJ2-5 better, so the J call may be wrong. This CDR3 region has 18 residues. CDR1 is MGHRA, CDR2 YSYEKL, per germline. CDR3 nucleotides: TGCGCCAGCAGCCAAGATCATCTGGCGGCCAGGGGGCGGGAGACCCAGTACTTC. It encodes CASSQDHLAARGRETQYF.

V gene TRBV2 combines with J gene TRBJ2-7; no firm D call. Between the trimmed V and J ends, which lost 6 bases and 7 bases, there was a span of 13 bases. The germline gives CDR1 SNHLY, CDR2 FYNNEI. The CDR3 runs 12 residues. The CDR3 sequence is CASSSMGREQYF. DNA for the CDR3: TGTGCCAGCAGCTCAATGGGTAGGGAGCAGTACTTC. The variable domain in full, with the rest retrieved from reference TRBV2 and TRBJ2-7, is EPEVTQTPSHQVTQMGQEVILRCVPISNHLYFYWYRQILGQKVEFLVSFYNNEISEKSEIFDDQFSVERPDGSNFTLKIRSTKLEDSAMYFCASSSMGREQYFGPGTRLTVT.

The chain is built from TRBV3-1 and TRBJ1-1, with D maybe TRBD1 (5 bases). Trimming stripped 4 bases from V and 11 bases from J, with 14 bases between. The germline V gene encodes CDR1 LGHDT and CDR2 YNNKEL (reference sequence). The CDR3 runs to 12 residues. The CDR3 coding sequence is TGTGCCAGCAGCCCAGGCTCAGGGAAGGCTTTCTTT. Amino acids: CASSPGSGKAFF.

The sample holds a few counts of this clonotype. The CDR3 spells CASSSRGPLETQYF. As DNA, the CDR3 is TGCGCCAGCAGCTCTCGGGGACCCCTGGAGACCCAGTACTTC. The chain recombines TRBV5-1 with TRBJ2-5; perhaps D is TRBD1 or TRBD2 (5 bases each). CDR3 length: 14 residues. Per germline, CDR1 SGHRS and CDR2 YFSETQ. Trimming removed 3 bases from V and 5 bases from J, with 14 bases in between.

This clonotype turned up a few times. The J gene is TRBJ1-6, the V gene TRBV9; D gene uncertain. This CDR3 spans 15 amino acids. Germline V gene data show CDR1 as SGDLS and CDR2 as YYNGEE. V was shortened by 0 bases and J by 7 bases, with 11 bases between the two germline ends. As DNA, the CDR3 is TGTGCCAGCAGCGTAGGCGGGAGGGTGAATTCACCCCTCCACTTT. Its translation: CASSVGGRVNSPLHF.

This clonotype was counted once. V and J are TRBV10-3 and TRBJ1-2; D remains ambiguous. Trimming stripped 11 bases from V and 4 bases from J, with 14 bases between. CDR1 and CDR2 from the germline V gene are ENHRY and SYGVKD. CDR3 length: 12 amino acids. CDR3 in DNA: TGTGCCGCCCTGAGACGGACCTATGGCTACACCTTC. Translated, it gives CAALRRTYGYTF.

This clonotype occurred a few times. The rearrangement links TRBV18 to TRBJ2-1; D not certain. From germline, CDR1 is KGHSH and CDR2 LQKENI. V lost 3 bases and J 5 bases, leaving 2 bases between the germline ends. The CDR3 covers 11 residues. The CDR3 DNA follows: TGTGCCAGCTCACCTGACAATGAGCAGTTCTTC. Residues: CASSPDNEQFF.

The chain recombines TRBV27 with TRBJ1-2; D possibly corresponds to TRBD1 (5 bases). V was shortened by 4 bases and J by 2 bases, with 14 bases between the two germline ends. CDR3 length equals 15 residues. Germline V gene data show CDR1 as MNHEY and CDR2 as SMNVEV (reference sequence). Here the CDR3 reads CASSSHPAGNYGYTF. For the CDR3, the DNA is TGTGCCAGCAGTTCCCATCCGGCAGGGAACTATGGCTACACCTTC.

This clonotype has only a few counts. The J gene is TRBJ2-1, the V gene TRBV9; D tentatively reads TRBD1 or TRBD2 (6 bases each). Trimming removed 0 bases from V and 7 bases from J, with 14 bases in between. Germline lookup yields CDR1 SGDLS and CDR2 YYNGEE. This CDR3 comprises 15 residues. The CDR3 DNA reads as TGTGCCAGCAGCGTAGGCGGCGGGACATGGAATGAGCAGTTCTTC. This codes for CASSVGGGTWNEQFF.

The V gene is TRBV29-1, the J gene TRBJ1-2, with unresolved D. Trimming pared 1 base from V and 5 bases from J, leaving 11 bases between. This CDR3 contains 13 residues. CDR1 and CDR2 from the germline V gene are SQVTM and ANQGSEA. The CDR3 sequence: CSVEGQALYGYTF. The CDR3 nucleotides read TGCAGCGTTGAAGGGCAGGCTCTATATGGCTACACCTTC.

This clonotype was recorded a few times. The chain combines TRBV15 with TRBJ2-5, with D unclear. Trimming removed 3 bases from V and 4 bases from J, with 9 bases in between. The CDR3 has 13 residues. Germline CDR1 LNHNV, CDR2 YYDKDF (reference sequence). The DNA of the CDR3 is TGTGCCACCAGCAGTAGGTCGCGAGAGACCCAGTACTTC. It specifies CATSSRSRETQYF.

This clonotype was picked up a small number of times. J is TRBJ2-7 and V is TRBV21-1. TRBV21-1 is a pseudogene locus. The CDR3 runs 14 residues. The DNA of the CDR3 is TGTGCCAGCAGCAAAGGGCACTGGAACTACGAGCAGTACTTC. Translating gives CASSKGHWNYEQYF.